This TCR beta chain was captured in a study of T cell changes during pregnancy in multiple sclerosis. Germline lookup yields CDR1 MRHNA and CDR2 SNTAGT. V was pared by 0 bases and J by 6 bases, with 12 bases between. The CDR3 runs to 15 residues. TCRdb's table, derived via immunoSEQ multiplex PCR, lists solely in-frame clones and lacks some. The data contain around 41,000 clones, 85% to 95% of them singletons. Sequencing was performed on CD4+ T cells from peripheral blood mononuclear cells, taken in the third trimester of pregnancy. The source is a female donor in good health, enrolled as a control in a pregnancy study. V gene TRBV6-4 combines with J gene TRBJ2-1; no clear D gene. The CDR3 reads CASSDSMEPPNEQFF. In DNA form, the CDR3 reads TGTGCCAGCAGTGACTCGATGGAGCCACCCAATGAGCAGTTCTTC.